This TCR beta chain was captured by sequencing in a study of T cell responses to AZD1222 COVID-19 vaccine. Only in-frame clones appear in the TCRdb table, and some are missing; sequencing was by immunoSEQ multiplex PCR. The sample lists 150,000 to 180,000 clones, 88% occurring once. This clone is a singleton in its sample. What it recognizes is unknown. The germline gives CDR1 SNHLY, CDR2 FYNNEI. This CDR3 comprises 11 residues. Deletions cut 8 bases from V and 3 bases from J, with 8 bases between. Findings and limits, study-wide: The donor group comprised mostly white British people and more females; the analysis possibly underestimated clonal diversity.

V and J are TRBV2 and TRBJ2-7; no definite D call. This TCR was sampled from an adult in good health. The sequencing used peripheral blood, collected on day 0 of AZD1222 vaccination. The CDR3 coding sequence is TGTGCCAGCGGGAAGGTCTACGAGCAGTACTTC. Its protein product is CASGKVYEQYF.